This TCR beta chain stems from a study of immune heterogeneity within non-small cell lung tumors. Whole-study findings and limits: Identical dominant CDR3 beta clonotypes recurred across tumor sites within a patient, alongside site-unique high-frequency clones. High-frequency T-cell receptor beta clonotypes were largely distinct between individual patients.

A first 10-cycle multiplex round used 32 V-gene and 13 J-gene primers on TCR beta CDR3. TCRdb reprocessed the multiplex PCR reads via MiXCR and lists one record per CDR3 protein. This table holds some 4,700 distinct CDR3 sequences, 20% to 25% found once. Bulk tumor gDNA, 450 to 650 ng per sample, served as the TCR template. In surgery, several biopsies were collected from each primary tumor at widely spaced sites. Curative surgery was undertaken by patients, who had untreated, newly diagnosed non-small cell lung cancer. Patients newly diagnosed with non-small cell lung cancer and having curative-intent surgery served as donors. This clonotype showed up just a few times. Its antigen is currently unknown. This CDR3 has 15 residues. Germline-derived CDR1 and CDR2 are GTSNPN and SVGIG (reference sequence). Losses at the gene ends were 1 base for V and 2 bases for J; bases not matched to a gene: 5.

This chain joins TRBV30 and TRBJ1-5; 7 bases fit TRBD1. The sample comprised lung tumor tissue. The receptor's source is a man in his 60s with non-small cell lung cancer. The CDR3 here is CAWSGQGIGNQPQHF. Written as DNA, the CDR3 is TGTGCCTGGAGTGGACAGGGAATCGGCAATCAGCCCCAGCATTTT.